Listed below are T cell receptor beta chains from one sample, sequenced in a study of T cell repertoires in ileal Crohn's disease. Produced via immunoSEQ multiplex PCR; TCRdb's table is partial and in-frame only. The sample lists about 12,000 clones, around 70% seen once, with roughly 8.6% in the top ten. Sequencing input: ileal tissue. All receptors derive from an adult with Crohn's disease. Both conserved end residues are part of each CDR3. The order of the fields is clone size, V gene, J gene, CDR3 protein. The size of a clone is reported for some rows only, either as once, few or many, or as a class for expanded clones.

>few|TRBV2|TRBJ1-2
CASSLGVLSGYTF
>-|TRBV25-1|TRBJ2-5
CASSESPGGASGETQYF
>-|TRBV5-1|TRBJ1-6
CASRDSRHSPLHF
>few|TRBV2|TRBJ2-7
CASTGTGSGEQYF
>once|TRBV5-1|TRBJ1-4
CASSHGTGVGEKLFF
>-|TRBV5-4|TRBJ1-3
CASSSGTGVGNTIYF
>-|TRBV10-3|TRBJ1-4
CAIRDRPNEKLFF
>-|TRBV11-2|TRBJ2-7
CASSRGLAGALGEQYF
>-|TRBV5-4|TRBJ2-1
CASSWDANEQFF
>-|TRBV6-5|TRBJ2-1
CASSYRKLHNEQFF
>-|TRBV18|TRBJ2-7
CASSPGTASSYEQYF
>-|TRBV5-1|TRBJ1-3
CASSLPEGLGNTIYF
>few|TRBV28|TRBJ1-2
CASSLLGHNYYGYTF
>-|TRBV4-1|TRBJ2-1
CASSLEGAQGEQFF
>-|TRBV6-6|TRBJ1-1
CASSSRQDGNTEAFF
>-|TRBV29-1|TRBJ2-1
CSVEDQGGLSYNEQFF
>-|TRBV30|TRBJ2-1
CAWSEGTGGSDEQFF
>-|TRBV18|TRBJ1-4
CASSPREREKLFF
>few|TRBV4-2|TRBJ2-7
CASSQDPVDSYEQYF
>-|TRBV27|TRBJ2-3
CASTRLAGGTDTQYF
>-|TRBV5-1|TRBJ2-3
CASSLDRRVDTQYF
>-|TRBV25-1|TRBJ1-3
CASSESAGRSGNTIYF
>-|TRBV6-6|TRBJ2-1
CASSYDRFEVNEQFF
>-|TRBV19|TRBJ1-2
CAISLGTGAPYGYTF
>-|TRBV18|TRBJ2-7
CASSPRGTKYEQYF
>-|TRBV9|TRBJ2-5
CASSVGSGGGIETQYF
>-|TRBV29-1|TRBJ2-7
CSVFPIRAPYEQYF
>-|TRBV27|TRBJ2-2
CASRPGGPGTGELFF
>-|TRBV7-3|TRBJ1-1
CASSPKAGNTEAFF
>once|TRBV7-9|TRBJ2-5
CASSDRVIPETQYF
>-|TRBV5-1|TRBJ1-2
CASSLAGQGSYGYTF
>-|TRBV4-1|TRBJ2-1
CASSQERRQFF
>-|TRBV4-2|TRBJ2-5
CASSFSGGGETQYF
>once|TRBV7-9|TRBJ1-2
CASSSVIYDYTF
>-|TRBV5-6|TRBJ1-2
CASSLGHHANYGYTF
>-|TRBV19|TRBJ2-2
CASGNHTGRRNTGELFF
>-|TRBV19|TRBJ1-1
CASIATGAMNTEAFF
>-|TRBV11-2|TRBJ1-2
CASSLLGDGYTF
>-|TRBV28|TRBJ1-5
CASRGAGFPQPQHF
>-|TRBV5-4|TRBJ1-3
CASSSGQGLSGNTIYF
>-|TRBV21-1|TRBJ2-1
CASSKGHRVYNEQFF
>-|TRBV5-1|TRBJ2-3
CASRSTGGLSDTQYF
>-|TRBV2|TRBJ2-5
CASRAGTGGETQYF
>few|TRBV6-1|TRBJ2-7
CASSEGPAYEQYF
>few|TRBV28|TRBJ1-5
CASIIESADSNQPQHF
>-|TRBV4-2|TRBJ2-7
CASSQSLGGPSYEQYF
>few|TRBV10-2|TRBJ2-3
CASRNQGAGDTQYF
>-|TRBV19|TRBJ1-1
CASRSSPNTEAFF